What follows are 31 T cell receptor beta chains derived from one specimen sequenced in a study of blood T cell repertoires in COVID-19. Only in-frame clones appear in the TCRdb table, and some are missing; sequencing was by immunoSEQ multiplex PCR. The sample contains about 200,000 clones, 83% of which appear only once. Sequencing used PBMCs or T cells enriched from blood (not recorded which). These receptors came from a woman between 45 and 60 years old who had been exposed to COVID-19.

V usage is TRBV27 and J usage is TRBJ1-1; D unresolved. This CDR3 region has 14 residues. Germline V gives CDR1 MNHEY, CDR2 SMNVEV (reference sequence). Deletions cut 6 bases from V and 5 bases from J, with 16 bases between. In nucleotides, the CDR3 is TGTGCCAGCAGGGGAGGAATAGGGAGTACTGAAGCTTTCTTT. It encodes CASRGGIGSTEAFF.

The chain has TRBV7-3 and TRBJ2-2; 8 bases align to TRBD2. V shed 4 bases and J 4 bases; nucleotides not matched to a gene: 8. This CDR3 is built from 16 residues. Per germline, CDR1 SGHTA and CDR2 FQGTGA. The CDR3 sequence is CASSWKAGAFTGELFF. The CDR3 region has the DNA TGTGCCAGCAGCTGGAAAGCGGGGGCCTTCACCGGGGAGCTGTTTTTT.

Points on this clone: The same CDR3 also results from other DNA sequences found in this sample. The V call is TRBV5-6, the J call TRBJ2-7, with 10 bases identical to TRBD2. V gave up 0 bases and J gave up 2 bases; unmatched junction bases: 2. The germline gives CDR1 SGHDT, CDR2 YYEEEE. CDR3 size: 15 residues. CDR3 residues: CASSLGLAGAYEQYF. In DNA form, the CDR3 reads TGTGCCAGCAGCTTGGGTCTAGCGGGAGCCTACGAGCAGTACTTC. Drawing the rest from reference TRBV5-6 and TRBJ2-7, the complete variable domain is DAGVTQSPTHLIKTRGQQVTLRCSPKSGHDTVSWYQQALGQGPQFIFQYYEEEERQRGNFPDRFSGHQFPNYSSELNVNALLLGDSALYLCASSLGLAGAYEQYFGPGTRLTVT.

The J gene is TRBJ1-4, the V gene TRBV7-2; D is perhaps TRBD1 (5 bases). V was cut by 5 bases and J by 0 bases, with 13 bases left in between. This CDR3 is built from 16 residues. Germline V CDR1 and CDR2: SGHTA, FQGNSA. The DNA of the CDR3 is TGTGCCAGCAGCACCCGCGGGGGGACAACTAATGAAAAACTGTTTTTT. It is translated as CASSTRGGTTNEKLFF.

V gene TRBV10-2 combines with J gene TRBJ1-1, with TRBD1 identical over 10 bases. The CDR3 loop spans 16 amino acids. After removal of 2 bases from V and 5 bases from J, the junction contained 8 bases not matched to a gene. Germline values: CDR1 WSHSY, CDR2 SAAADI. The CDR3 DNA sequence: TGCGCCAGCAGTGAGGGACGACAGGGGGCAGGTACTGAAGCTTTCTTT. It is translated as CASSEGRQGAGTEAFF.

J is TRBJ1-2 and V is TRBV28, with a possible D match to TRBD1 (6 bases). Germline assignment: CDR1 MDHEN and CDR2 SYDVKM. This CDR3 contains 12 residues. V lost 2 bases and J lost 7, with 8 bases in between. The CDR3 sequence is CASSLTGSGYTF. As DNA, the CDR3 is TGTGCCAGCAGTTTAACAGGGAGTGGCTACACCTTC.

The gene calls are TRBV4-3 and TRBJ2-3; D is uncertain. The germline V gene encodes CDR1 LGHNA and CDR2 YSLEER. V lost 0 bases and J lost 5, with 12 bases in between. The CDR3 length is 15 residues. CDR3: CASSQDGASGDTQYF. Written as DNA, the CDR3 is TGCGCCAGCAGCCAAGATGGAGCTTCTGGAGATACGCAGTATTTT.

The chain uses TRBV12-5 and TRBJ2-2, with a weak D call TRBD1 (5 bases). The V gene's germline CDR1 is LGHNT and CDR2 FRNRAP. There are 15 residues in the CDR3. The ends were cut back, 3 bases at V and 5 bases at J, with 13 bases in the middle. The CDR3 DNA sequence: TGTGCTAGTGGTTTTCCCATCCAGGGTACCGGGGAGCTGTTTTTT. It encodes CASGFPIQGTGELFF.

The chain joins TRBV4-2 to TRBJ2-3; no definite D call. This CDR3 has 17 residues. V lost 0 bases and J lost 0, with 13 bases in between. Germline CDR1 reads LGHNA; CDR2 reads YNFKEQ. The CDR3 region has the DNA TGTGCCAGCAGCCAAGAAGGAGCGAACCCAAGCACAGATACGCAGTATTTT. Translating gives CASSQEGANPSTDTQYF.

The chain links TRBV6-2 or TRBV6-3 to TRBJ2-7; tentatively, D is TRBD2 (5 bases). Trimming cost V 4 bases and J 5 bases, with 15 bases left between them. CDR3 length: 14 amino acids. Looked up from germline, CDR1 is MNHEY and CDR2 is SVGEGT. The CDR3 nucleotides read TGTGCCAGCAGTTGGACTTTGGTTGCCCACGAGCAGTACTTC. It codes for CASSWTLVAHEQYF.

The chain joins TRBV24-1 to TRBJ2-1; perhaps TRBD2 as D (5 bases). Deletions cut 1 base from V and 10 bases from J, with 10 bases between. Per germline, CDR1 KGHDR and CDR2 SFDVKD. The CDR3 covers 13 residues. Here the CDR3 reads CATSDFNGEEQFF. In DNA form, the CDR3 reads TGTGCCACCAGTGATTTTAACGGGGAGGAGCAGTTCTTC.

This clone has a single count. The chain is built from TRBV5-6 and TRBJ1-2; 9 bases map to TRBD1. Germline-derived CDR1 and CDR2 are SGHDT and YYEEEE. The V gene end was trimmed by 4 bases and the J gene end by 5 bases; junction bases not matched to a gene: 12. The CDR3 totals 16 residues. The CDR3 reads CASSADRGDGWYGYTF. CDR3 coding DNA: TGTGCCAGCAGCGCGGACAGGGGAGATGGATGGTATGGCTACACCTTC. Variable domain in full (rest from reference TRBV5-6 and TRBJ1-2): DAGVTQSPTHLIKTRGQQVTLRCSPKSGHDTVSWYQQALGQGPQFIFQYYEEEERQRGNFPDRFSGHQFPNYSSELNVNALLLGDSALYLCASSADRGDGWYGYTFGSGTRLTVV.

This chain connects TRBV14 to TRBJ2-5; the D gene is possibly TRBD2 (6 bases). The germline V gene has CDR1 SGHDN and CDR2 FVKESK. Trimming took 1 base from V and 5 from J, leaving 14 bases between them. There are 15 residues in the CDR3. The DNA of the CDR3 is TGTGCCAGCAGCCAAGTCCGGGGGAGCGGGGAGACCCAGTACTTC. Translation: CASSQVRGSGETQYF.

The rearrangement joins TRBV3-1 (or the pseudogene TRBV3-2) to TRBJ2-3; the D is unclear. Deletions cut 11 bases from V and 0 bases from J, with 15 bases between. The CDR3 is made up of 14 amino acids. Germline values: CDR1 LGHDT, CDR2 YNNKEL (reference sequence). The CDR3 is CARSRSWSTDTQYF. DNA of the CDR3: TGTGCCCGATCGCGCTCGTGGAGCACAGATACGCAGTATTTT.

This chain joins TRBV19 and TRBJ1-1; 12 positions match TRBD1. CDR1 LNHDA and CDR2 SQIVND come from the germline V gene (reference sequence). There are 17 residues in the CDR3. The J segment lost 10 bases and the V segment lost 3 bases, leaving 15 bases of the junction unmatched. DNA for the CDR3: TGTGCCAGTAGTATCTCAACCCGGGACAGGGGGCAACTCGGAGCTTTCTTT. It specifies CASSISTRDRGQLGAFF.

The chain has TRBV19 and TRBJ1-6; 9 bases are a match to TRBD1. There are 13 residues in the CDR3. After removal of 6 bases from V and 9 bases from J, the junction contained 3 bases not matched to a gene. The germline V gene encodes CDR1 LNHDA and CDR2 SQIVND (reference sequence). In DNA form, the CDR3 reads TGTGCCAGTAGGGACAGGGGTGGTTCACCCCTCCACTTT. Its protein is CASRDRGGSPLHF.

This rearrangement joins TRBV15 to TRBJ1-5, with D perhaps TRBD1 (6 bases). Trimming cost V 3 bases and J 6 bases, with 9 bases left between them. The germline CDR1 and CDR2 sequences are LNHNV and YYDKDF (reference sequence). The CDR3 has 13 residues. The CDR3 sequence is CATSRRGFQPQHF. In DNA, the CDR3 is TGTGCCACCAGCAGGAGGGGGTTTCAGCCCCAGCATTTT.

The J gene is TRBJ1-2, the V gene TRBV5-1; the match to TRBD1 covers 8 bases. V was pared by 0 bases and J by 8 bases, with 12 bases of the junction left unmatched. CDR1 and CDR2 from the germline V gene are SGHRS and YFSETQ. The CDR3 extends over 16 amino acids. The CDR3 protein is CASSLDFFGQGNGYTF. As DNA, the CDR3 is TGCGCCAGCAGCTTGGATTTTTTTGGACAGGGCAACGGCTACACCTTC.

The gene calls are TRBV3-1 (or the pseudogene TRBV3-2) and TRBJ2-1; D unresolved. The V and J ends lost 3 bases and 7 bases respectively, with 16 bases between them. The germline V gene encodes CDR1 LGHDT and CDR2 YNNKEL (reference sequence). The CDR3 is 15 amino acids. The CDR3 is CASSHSSGAKNEQFF. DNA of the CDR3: TGTGCCAGCAGCCATAGCTCGGGTGCAAAGAATGAGCAGTTCTTC.

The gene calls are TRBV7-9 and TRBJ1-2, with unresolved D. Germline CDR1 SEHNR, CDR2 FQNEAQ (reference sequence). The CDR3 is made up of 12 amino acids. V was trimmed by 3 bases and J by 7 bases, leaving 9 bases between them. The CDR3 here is CASSLWQAGYTF. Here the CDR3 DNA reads TGTGCCAGCAGCTTGTGGCAGGCTGGCTACACCTTC.

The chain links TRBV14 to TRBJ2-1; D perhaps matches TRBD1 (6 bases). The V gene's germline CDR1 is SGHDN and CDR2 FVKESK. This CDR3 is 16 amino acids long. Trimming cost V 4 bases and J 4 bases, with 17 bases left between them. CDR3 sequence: CASSRLQGLEYNEQFF. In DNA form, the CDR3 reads TGTGCCAGCAGCCGACTCCAGGGGTTAGAGTACAATGAGCAGTTCTTC.

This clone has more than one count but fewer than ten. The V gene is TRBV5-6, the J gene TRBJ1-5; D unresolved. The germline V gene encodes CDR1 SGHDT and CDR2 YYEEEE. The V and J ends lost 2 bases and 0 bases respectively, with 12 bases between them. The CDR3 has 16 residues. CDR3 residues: CASSLLDGSSNQPQHF. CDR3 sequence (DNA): TGTGCCAGCAGCTTACTAGACGGGAGTAGCAATCAGCCCCAGCATTTT.

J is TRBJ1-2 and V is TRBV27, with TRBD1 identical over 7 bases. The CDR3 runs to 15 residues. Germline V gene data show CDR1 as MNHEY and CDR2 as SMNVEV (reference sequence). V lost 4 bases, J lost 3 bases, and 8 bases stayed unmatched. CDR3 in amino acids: CASSSQTGLDYGYTF. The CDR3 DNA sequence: TGTGCCAGCAGTTCCCAGACAGGGTTGGACTATGGCTACACCTTC.

The CDR3 sequence is CASSQDRGNSPLHF. CDR3 DNA: TGCGCCAGCAGCCAGGACAGGGGGAACTCACCCCTCCACTTT. The V gene is TRBV10-1, the J gene TRBJ1-6, with 10 bases matching TRBD1. Germline V gene data show CDR1 as WNHNN and CDR2 as SYGVQD (reference sequence). The V gene end was trimmed by 6 bases and the J gene end by 10 bases; junction bases not matched to a gene: 6. CDR3 size: 14 residues.

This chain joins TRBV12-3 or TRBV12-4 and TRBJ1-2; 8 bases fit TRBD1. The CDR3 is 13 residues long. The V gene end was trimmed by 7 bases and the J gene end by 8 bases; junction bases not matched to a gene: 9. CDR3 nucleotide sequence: TGTGCCAGCACGGACAGGGCCTTTGGAGGCTACACCTTC. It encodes CASTDRAFGGYTF.

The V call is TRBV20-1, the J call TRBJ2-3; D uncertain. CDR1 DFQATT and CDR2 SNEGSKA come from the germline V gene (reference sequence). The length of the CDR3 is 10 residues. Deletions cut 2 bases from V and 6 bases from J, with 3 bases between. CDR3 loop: CSARRDTQYF. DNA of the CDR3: TGCAGTGCTAGACGGGATACGCAGTATTTT.

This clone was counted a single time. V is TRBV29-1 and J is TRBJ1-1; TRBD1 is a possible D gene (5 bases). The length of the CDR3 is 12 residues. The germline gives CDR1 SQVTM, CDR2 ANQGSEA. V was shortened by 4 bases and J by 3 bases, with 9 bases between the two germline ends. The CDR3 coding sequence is TGCAGCGTTGGGAGGGGTGACACTGAAGCTTTCTTT. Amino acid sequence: CSVGRGDTEAFF.

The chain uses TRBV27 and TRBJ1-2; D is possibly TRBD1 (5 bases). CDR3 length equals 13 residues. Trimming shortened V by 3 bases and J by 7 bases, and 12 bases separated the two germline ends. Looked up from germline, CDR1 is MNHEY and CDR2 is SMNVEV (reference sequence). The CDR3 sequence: CASSLAQGGGYTF. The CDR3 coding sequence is TGTGCCAGCAGTTTGGCGCAGGGTGGTGGCTACACCTTC.

Here the CDR3 DNA reads TGTGCCAGCAGGACAGCGAACACTGAAGCTTTCTTT. It codes for CASRTANTEAFF. The J gene is TRBJ1-1, the V gene TRBV11-2; possibly TRBD1 for D (5 bases). Trimming left V 6 bases short and J 1 base short, with 6 bases between. This CDR3 is built from 12 residues. Germline values: CDR1 SGHAT, CDR2 FQNNGV. Drawing the rest from reference TRBV11-2 and TRBJ1-1, the complete variable domain is EAGVAQSPRYKIIEKRQSVAFWCNPISGHATLYWYQQILGQGPKLLIQFQNNGVVDDSQLPKDRFSAERLKGVDSTLKIQPAKLEDSAVYLCASRTANTEAFFGQGTRLTVV.

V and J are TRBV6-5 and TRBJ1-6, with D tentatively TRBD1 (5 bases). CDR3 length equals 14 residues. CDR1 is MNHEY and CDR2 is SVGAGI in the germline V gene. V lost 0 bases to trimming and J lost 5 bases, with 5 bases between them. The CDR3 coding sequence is TGTGCCAGCAGTTACTCAGGGGATAATTCACCCCTCCACTTT. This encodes CASSYSGDNSPLHF.

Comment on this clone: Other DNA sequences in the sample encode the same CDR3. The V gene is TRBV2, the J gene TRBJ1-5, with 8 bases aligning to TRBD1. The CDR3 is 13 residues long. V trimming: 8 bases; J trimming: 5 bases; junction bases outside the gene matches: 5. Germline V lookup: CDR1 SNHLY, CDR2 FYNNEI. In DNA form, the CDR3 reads TGTGCCAGCTCGGACAGGGTCTATCAGCCCCAGCATTTT. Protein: CASSDRVYQPQHF.